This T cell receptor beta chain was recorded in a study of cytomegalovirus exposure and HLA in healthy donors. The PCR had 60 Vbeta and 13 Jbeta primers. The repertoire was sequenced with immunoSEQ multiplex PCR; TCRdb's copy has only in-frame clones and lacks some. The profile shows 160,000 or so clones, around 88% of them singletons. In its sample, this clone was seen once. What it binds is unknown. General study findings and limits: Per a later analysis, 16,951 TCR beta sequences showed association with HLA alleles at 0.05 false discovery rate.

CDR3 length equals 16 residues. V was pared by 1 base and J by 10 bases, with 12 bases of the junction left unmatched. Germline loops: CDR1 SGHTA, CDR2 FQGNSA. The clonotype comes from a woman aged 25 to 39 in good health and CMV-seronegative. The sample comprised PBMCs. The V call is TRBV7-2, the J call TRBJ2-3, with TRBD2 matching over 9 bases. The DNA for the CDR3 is TGTGCCAGCAGCTTAGGGGCGCGGGGGGGCATCAGATCGCAGTATTTT. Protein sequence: CASSLGARGGIRSQYF.